This T cell receptor (beta chain) emerged from a study of blood T cell repertoires in COVID-19. Study-wide context: Some COVID-19 samples were acute and others convalescent; all came from the United States, Italy and Spain. In each case, the material was cDNA or gDNA derived from T cells, B-cell-depleted T cells, or PBMCs.

Per the study methods: The authors estimated nucleated cell counts from reference gene primer amplification. Libraries were prepared by immunoSEQ multiplex PCR; TCRdb keeps only in-frame clonotypes and omits some of them. V, J and clone size reflect that table, while D and trimming were determined from the DNA. The sample carries 77,000 or so clones, more than 70% recorded once. With 4 bases clipped from V and 2 bases from J, the junction kept 9 bases outside the gene matches. Germline CDR1 SGHRS, CDR2 YFSETQ. There are 15 residues in the CDR3. This receptor was identified in a man at least 80 years old with acute or convalescent COVID-19. V and J are TRBV5-1 and TRBJ2-7; TRBD1 matches at 7 bases. Material: peripheral blood. The CDR3 loop reads CASSLGTDPTYEQYF. CDR3 bases: TGCGCCAGCAGCCTCGGGACAGATCCTACCTACGAGCAGTACTTC.